What follows are 21 T cell receptor beta chains derived from one specimen sequenced in a study of T cells in Graves' hyperthyroidism and ophthalmopathy. The source material, RNA transcripts, was used to amplify TCR beta CDR3 regions. HTBI primers were used for first-round RT-PCR of the TCR CDR3. TCRdb fed the multiplex PCR reads into MiXCR, producing one record per CDR3 protein. The sample includes roughly 600,000 distinct CDR3 sequences, about 14% of them seen just once. Sequenced sample: blood. The receptors here all came from a woman aged 45-59 years with Graves' ophthalmopathy.

The chain links TRBV19 to TRBJ1-4; D is uncertain. Germline V gene sequence: CDR1 LNHDA, CDR2 SQIVND (reference sequence). This CDR3 region has 17 residues. Trimming removed 6 bases from V and 3 bases from J, with 20 bases in between. The CDR3 spells CASSSLGGFSANEKLFF. The CDR3 DNA sequence: TGTGCCAGTAGCAGTCTCGGAGGGTTCTCGGCTAATGAAAAACTGTTTTTT.

This clonotype was detected only a few times. V usage is TRBV29-1 and J usage is TRBJ1-3; no clear D gene. The V and J ends lost 6 bases and 3 bases respectively, with 12 bases between them. The CDR3 covers 13 residues. Germline V gene data show CDR1 as SQVTM and CDR2 as ANQGSEA. CDR3: CSVNHRGGNTIYF. The CDR3, as DNA: TGCAGCGTCAACCACCGGGGTGGAAACACCATATATTTT.

This clonotype was detected many times. This sequence joins TRBV7-2 and TRBJ2-7; 10 bases map to TRBD2. The length of the CDR3 is 15 residues. J lost 0 bases, V lost 5 bases, and 4 bases had no gene match. Germline V CDR1 and CDR2: SGHTA, FQGNSA. For the CDR3, the DNA is TGTGCCAGCAGCACGGGACTAGCGAGCTCCTACGAGCAGTACTTC. Protein product: CASSTGLASSYEQYF.

This clonotype was detected once. The chain is built from TRBV3-1 and TRBJ2-7, with 10 bases that match TRBD2. The V and J ends lost 4 bases and 5 bases, in that order; junction bases with no gene match: 5. The V gene's germline CDR1 is LGHDT and CDR2 YNNKEL (reference sequence). CDR3 length: 14 residues. The CDR3 region is CASSPSGRVHEQYF. In DNA, the CDR3 is TGTGCCAGCAGCCCGAGCGGGAGGGTCCACGAGCAGTACTTC.

This clonotype was recorded at least ten times. V usage is TRBV7-3 and J usage is TRBJ2-1; TRBD2 matches 7 bases. Germline V CDR1 and CDR2: SGHTA, FQGTGA. This CDR3 comprises 18 residues. With 3 bases clipped from V and 0 bases from J, the junction kept 11 bases outside the gene matches. The CDR3: CASSLRGSGSSSYNEQFF. In DNA form, the CDR3 reads TGTGCCAGCAGCTTGAGAGGTAGCGGGTCCAGCTCCTACAATGAGCAGTTCTTC.

This clonotype showed up many times. J is TRBJ1-1 and V is TRBV7-3, with D perhaps matching TRBD1 (6 bases). Germline lookup yields CDR1 SGHTA and CDR2 FQGTGA. The CDR3 sequence is 13 residues long. Between the trimmed V and J ends, which lost 2 bases and 4 bases, there was a span of 8 bases. The DNA of the CDR3 is TGTGCCAGCAGCTTAGGACAGTTCACTGAAGCTTTCTTT. Translation: CASSLGQFTEAFF.

In its sample, this clonotype was seen a few times. The chain recombines TRBV6-4 with TRBJ2-7, with D tentatively TRBD2 (6 bases). In germline, CDR1 is MRHNA, CDR2 SNTAGT. V was clipped by 5 bases and J by 6 bases, with 14 bases between them. CDR3 length: 13 residues. The CDR3 nucleotides read TGTGCCAGCAGTCGGGACTTCCTGAGCGAGCAGTACTTC. Protein product: CASSRDFLSEQYF.

This clonotype occurred many times. The V and J genes are TRBV2 and TRBJ1-2; D is unresolved. The CDR3 contains 12 residues. Germline values: CDR1 SNHLY, CDR2 FYNNEI. The germline V and J ends were trimmed by 6 bases and 5 bases, with 10 bases remaining between them. Here the CDR3 DNA reads TGTGCCAGCAGGAACACCAAATATGGCTACACCTTC. Protein sequence: CASRNTKYGYTF.

This clonotype was picked up many times. The chain combines TRBV11-3 with TRBJ2-3; D may be TRBD1 (5 bases). CDR3 length: 16 residues. V lost 5 bases, J lost 2 bases, and 17 bases lay in between. Per the germline V gene, CDR1 is SGHNT and CDR2 is YENEEA. The CDR3 here is CASSGDATVYTDTQYF. The CDR3 nucleotides are TGTGCCAGCAGCGGAGACGCGACAGTATACACAGATACGCAGTATTTT.

This clonotype has ten or more counts. The V gene is TRBV7-2, the J gene TRBJ2-7; D is possibly TRBD2 (5 bases). Germline V gene data show CDR1 as SGHTA and CDR2 as FQGNSA. V lost 1 base to trimming and J lost 3 bases, with 13 bases between them. The CDR3 sequence is 15 residues long. The CDR3 loop reads CASSLDYKRSYEQYF. CDR3 sequence (DNA): TGTGCCAGCAGCTTAGATTACAAGCGGAGCTACGAGCAGTACTTC.

Many counts were recorded for this clonotype. This chain joins TRBV2 and TRBJ2-1, with 12 positions matching TRBD2. In germline, CDR1 is SNHLY, CDR2 FYNNEI. V lost 5 bases, J lost 0 bases, and 5 bases stayed unmatched. The CDR3 runs 17 residues. As DNA, the CDR3 is TGTGCCAGCAGTTGGACTAGCGGGATCCTCTCCTACAATGAGCAGTTCTTC. This translates into CASSWTSGILSYNEQFF.

This chain links TRBV6-1 with TRBJ2-3, with 8 positions matching TRBD2. The CDR3 loop spans 13 amino acids. Germline V gives CDR1 MNHNS, CDR2 SASEGT. Trimming took 2 bases from V and 12 from J; bases not matched to a gene: 7. The CDR3 DNA follows: TGTGCCAGCAGTGAAATAGCGGGGCTTTCACAGTATTTT. Residues: CASSEIAGLSQYF.

There are a few counts of this clonotype. The junction does not match germline at one end; this may be a read error. This chain connects TRBV6-1 to TRBJ2-7; possibly TRBD1 for D (6 bases). The CDR3 length is 15 residues. The germline CDR1 and CDR2 sequences are MNHNS and SASEGT. The CDR3 DNA is TGTGCCAGCAGTGAAGAAGGGACAAGGATCTACCAGCAGTACTTC. Translated: CASSEEGTRIYQQYF.

The chain's CDR3 is CASSQPGQGIGEQYF. CDR3 coding DNA: TGCGCCAGCAGCCAACCGGGACAGGGAATCGGCGAGCAGTACTTC. The V gene is TRBV4-1, the J gene TRBJ2-7; TRBD1 agrees at 9 bases. The CDR3 spans 15 residues. J lost 6 bases, V lost 2 bases, and 8 bases had no gene match. CDR1 MGHRA and CDR2 YSYEKL come from the germline V gene.

In this sample, this clonotype turned up many times. The chain recombines TRBV9 with TRBJ1-1, with TRBD1 matching over 7 bases. This CDR3 comprises 16 residues. Germline values: CDR1 SGDLS, CDR2 YYNGEE. V lost 4 bases to trimming and J lost 0 bases; unmatched junction nucleotides: 9. CDR3 sequence reads: CASSLSGQLMNTEAFF. DNA of the CDR3: TGTGCCAGCAGCCTCTCGGGACAGCTCATGAACACTGAAGCTTTCTTT.

There are many counts of this clonotype. The DNA of the CDR3 is TGTGCCAGCAGGGTCCGGGACAGCCCTAGCACAGATACGCAGTATTTT. This translates into CASRVRDSPSTDTQYF. The rearrangement links TRBV28 to TRBJ2-3; 7 nucleotides match TRBD1. This CDR3 comprises 16 residues. J was trimmed by 0 bases and V by 6 bases; bases with no gene match: 9. CDR1 is MDHEN, CDR2 SYDVKM, per germline.

V and J are TRBV30 and TRBJ1-2, with D unresolved. Trimming stripped 4 bases from V and 2 bases from J, with 8 bases between. CDR1 and CDR2 (germline): GTSNPN, SVGIG (reference sequence). This CDR3 is built from 12 residues. CDR3 loop: CAWIRENYGYTF. In DNA form, the CDR3 reads TGTGCCTGGATCAGAGAAAACTATGGCTACACCTTC.

For this clonotype: A read error may produce the germline difference seen at one junction end. The chain is built from TRBV12-3 or TRBV12-4 and TRBJ2-7, with TRBD2 matching 13 bases. CDR3 length: 14 residues. As DNA, the CDR3 is TGTGCCGGCAGTCGGACTAGCGGGAGTAACGAGCAGTACTTC. Its translation is CAGSRTSGSNEQYF.

This clonotype was counted between two and nine times. This chain's CDR3 is CASLYSGLNPNEQFF. In DNA form, the CDR3 reads TGTGCCAGCCTCTATAGTGGACTTAACCCCAATGAGCAGTTCTTC. This chain joins TRBV6-1 and TRBJ2-1; possible D gene TRBD2, 5 bases. The CDR3 contains 15 residues. CDR1 is MNHNS and CDR2 is SASEGT in the germline V gene. The V end was cut by 8 bases, the J end by 6 bases, with 20 bases between.

This clonotype has a count of ten or more. This rearrangement joins TRBV6-2 or TRBV6-3 to TRBJ2-1; no firm D call. Germline V gene data show CDR1 as MNHEY and CDR2 as SVGEGT. The CDR3 covers 13 residues. V was pared by 2 bases and J by 6 bases, with 8 bases between. In DNA form, the CDR3 reads TGTGCCAGCAGTTACCGAGAGTTCAATGAGCAGTTCTTC. Amino acids: CASSYREFNEQFF.

This clonotype was seen ten or more times. The J gene is TRBJ2-3, the V gene TRBV12-3 or TRBV12-4, with 7 bases that match TRBD1. The CDR3 consists of 14 residues. After removal of 5 bases from V and 1 base from J, the junction contained 3 bases not matched to a gene. This CDR3 is CASSKTGGTDTQYF. Here the CDR3 DNA reads TGTGCCAGCAGTAAAACAGGGGGCACAGATACGCAGTATTTT.